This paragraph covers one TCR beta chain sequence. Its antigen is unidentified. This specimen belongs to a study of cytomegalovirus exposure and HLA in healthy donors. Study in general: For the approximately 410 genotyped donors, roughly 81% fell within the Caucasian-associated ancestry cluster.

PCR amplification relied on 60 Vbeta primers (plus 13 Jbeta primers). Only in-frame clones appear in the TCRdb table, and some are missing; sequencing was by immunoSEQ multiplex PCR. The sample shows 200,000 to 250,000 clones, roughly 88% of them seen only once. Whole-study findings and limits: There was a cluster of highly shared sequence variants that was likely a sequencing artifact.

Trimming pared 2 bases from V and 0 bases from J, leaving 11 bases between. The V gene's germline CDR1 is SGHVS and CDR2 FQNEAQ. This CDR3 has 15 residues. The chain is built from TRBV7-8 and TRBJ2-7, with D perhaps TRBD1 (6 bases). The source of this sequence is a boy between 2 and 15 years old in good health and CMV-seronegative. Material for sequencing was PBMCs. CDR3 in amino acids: CASSLIGQPSYEQYF. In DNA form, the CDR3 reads TGTGCCAGCAGCTTAATTGGACAGCCCTCCTACGAGCAGTACTTC.